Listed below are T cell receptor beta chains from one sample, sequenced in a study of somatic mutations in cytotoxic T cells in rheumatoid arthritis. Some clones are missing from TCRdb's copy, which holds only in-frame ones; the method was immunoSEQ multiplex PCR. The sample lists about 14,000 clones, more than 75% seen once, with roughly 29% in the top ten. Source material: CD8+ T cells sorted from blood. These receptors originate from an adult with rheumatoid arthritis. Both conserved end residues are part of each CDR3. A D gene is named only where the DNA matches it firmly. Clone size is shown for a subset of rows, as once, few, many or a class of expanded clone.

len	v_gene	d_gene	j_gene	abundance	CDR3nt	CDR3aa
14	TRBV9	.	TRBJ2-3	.	TGTGCCAGCAGCGACCCCAGAGGGACAGATACGCAGTATTTT	CASSDPRGTDTQYF
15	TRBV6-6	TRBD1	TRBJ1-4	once	TGTGCCAGCAGAACTCCGGGACAGCCTAATGAAAAACTGTTTTTT	CASRTPGQPNEKLFF
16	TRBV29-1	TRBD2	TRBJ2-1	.	TGCAGCGTTGAAGGGTTAGCTAGCGGGGCCTACAATGAGCAGTTCTTC	CSVEGLASGAYNEQFF
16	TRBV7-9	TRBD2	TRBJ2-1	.	TGTGCCAGCAGCTTACCCGGGACTAGCGGGAGCAGTGAGCAGTTCTTC	CASSLPGTSGSSEQFF
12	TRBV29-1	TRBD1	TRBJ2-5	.	TGCAGCGTAGGGACAGGGATAGAGACCCAGTACTTC	CSVGTGIETQYF
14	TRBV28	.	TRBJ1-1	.	TGTGCCAGCAGTGACACAGGGAGGGGGACTGAAGCTTTCTTT	CASSDTGRGTEAFF
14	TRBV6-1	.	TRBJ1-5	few	TGTGCCAGCAGTGACAGAGGAACAAATCAGCCCCAGCATTTT	CASSDRGTNQPQHF
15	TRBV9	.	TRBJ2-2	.	TGTGCCAGCAGCGTACTCGGGGAGGACACCGGGGAGCTGTTTTTT	CASSVLGEDTGELFF
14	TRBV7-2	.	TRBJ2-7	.	TGTGCCAGCAGCATCGGGACTCTTTACTACGAGCAGTACTTC	CASSIGTLYYEQYF
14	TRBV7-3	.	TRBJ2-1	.	TGTGCCAGCAGCTTAATGGAGGTGAACAATGAGCAGTTCTTC	CASSLMEVNNEQFF
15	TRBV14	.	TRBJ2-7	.	TGTGCCAGCAGCAATAGGGACACCAATCCCTACGAGCAGTACTTC	CASSNRDTNPYEQYF
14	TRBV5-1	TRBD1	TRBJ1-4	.	TGCGCCAGCAGCCTCCGACAGGGGAATGAAAAACTGTTTTTT	CASSLRQGNEKLFF
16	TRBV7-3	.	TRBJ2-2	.	TGTGCCAGCAGCCGGGCGGGACATTCGAACACCGGGGAGCTGTTTTTT	CASSRAGHSNTGELFF
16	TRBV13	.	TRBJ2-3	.	TGTGCCAGCGAGGGGAGAGGACCGGTTTACACAGATACGCAGTATTTT	CASEGRGPVYTDTQYF
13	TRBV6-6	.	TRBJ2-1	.	TGTGCCAGTAGGCAGGACTCCTACAATGAGCAGTTCTTC	CASRQDSYNEQFF
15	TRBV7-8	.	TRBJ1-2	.	TGTGCCAGCAGCTTAGGGGACATAAGATACTATGGCTACACCTTC	CASSLGDIRYYGYTF
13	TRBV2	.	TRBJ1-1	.	TGTGCCAGCTTGGGGACACCGAACACTGAAGCTTTCTTT	CASLGTPNTEAFF
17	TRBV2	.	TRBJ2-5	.	TGTGCCAGCAGTGGCCGTAAGGAGGGCCTGGATTCGGAGACCCAGTACTTC	CASSGRKEGLDSETQYF
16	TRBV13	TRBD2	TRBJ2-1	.	TGTGCCAGCAGCCCCCCAAGCGGGGGGTCCTACAATGAGCAGTTCTTC	CASSPPSGGSYNEQFF
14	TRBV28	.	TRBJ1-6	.	TGTGCCAGCAGTCCGACCCACAGGGTGCTAAACGGGTACTTT	CASSPTHRVLNGYF
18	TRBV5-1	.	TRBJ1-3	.	TGCGCCAGCAGCTTACTGATCGCCTCGGGGACCGCTGGAAACACCATATATTTT	CASSLLIASGTAGNTIYF
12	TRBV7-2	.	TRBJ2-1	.	TGTGCCAGCAGAAGGGACCTCAATGAGCAGTTCTTC	CASRRDLNEQFF
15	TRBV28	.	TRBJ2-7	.	TGTGCCAGCAGCTTAAGCCCCGGGGCCCTCGACGAGCAGTACTTC	CASSLSPGALDEQYF
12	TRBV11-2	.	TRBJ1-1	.	TGTGCCAGCAGCTTCAAGGACACTGAAGCTTTCTTT	CASSFKDTEAFF
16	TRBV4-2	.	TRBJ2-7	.	TGTGCCAGCAGCCGGGTAGGGGGCGGGAGTCGGTACGAGCAGTACTTC	CASSRVGGGSRYEQYF
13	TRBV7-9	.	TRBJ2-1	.	TGTGCCAGCAGCCCACCTCGAGCCGGTGAGCAGTTCTTC	CASSPPRAGEQFF
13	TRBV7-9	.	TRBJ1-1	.	TGTGCCAGCAGCGATCCTACAGGAGATGAAGCTTTCTTT	CASSDPTGDEAFF
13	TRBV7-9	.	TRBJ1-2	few	TGTGCCAGCACCTCAGGAGGGACGAATGGCTACACCTTC	CASTSGGTNGYTF
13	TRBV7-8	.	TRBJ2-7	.	TGTGCCAGCAGCGGTCAGAAATTGGACGAGCAGTACTTC	CASSGQKLDEQYF
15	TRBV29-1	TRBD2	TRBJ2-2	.	TGCAGCGTTGATTTGACTAGCGGGACGACCGGGGAGCTGTTTTTT	CSVDLTSGTTGELFF
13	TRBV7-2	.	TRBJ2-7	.	TGTGCCAGCAGCTTAGGACTAGCCTACGAGCAGTACTTC	CASSLGLAYEQYF
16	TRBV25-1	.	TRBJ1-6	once	TGTGCCAGCAGTGCCTTCCAGGGACCCTATAATTCACCCCTCCACTTT	CASSAFQGPYNSPLHF
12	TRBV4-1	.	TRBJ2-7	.	TGCGCCAGCAGCCAAGATAACCACGAGCAGTACTTC	CASSQDNHEQYF
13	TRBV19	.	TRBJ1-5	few	TGTGCCAGTAGTATGGCTGGGAATCAGCCCCAGCATTTT	CASSMAGNQPQHF
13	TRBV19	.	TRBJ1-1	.	TGTGCCAGTAGTATTCTGGGTTTCACTGAAGCTTTCTTT	CASSILGFTEAFF
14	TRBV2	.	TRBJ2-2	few	TGTGCCAGCACAAAAGAGACGGGGACCGGGGAGCTGTTTTTT	CASTKETGTGELFF
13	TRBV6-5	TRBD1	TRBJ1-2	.	TGTGCCAGCAGAAAGGACAGGGTTGGCGGCTACACCTTC	CASRKDRVGGYTF
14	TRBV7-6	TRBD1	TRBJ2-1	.	TGTGCCACCCTCAAGACAGGGGTTGGCGATGAGCAGTTCTTC	CATLKTGVGDEQFF
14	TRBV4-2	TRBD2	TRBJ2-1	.	TGTGCCAGCAGCTTCGGGGGGGCAGGGAATGAGCAGTTCTTC	CASSFGGAGNEQFF
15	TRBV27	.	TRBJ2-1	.	TGTGCCAGCAGTCGCTCTAGGGGGACGTACAATGAGCAGTTCTTC	CASSRSRGTYNEQFF
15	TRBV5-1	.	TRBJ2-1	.	TGCGCCAGCAGCTTGGGCAGGCAGACGGTCGATGAGCAGTTCTTC	CASSLGRQTVDEQFF
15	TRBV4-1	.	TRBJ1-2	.	TGCGCCAGCAGCCCGGGGACACTTAATAACTATGGCTACACCTTC	CASSPGTLNNYGYTF